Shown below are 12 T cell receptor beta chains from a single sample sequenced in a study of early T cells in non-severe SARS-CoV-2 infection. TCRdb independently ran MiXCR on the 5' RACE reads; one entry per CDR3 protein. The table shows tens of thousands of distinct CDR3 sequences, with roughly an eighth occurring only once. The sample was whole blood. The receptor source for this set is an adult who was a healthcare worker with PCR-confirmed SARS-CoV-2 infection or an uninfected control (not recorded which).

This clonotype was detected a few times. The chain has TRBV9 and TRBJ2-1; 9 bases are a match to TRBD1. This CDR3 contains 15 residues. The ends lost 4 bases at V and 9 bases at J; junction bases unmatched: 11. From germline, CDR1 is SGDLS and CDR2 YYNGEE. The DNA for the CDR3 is TGTGCCAGCAGCCCGAGGGGACAGGGAGTCTCTGAGCAGTTCTTC. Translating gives CASSPRGQGVSEQFF.

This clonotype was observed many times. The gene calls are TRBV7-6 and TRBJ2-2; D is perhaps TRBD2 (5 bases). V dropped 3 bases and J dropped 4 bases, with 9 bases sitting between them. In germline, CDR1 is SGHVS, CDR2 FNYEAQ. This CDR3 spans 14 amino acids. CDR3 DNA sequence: TGTGCCAGCAGCTTGGAAGGACTCACCGGGGAGCTGTTTTTT. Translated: CASSLEGLTGELFF.

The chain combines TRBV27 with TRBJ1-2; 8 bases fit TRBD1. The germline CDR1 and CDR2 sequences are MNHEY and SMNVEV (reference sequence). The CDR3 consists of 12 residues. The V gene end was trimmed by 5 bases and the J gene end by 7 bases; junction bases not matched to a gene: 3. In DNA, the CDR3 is TGTGCCAGCAGTCCAGGGGGCTTTGGCTACACCTTC. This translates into CASSPGGFGYTF.

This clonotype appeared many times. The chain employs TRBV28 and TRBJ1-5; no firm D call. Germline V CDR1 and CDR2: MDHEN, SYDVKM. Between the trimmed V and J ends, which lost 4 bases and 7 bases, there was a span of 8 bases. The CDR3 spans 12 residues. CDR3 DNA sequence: TGTGCCAGCAGTTCGGACTTGCAGCCCCAGCATTTT. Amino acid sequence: CASSSDLQPQHF. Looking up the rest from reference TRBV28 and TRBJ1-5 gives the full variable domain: DVKVTQSSRYLVKRTGEKVFLECVQDMDHENMFWYRQDPGLGLRLIYFSYDVKMKEKGDIPEGYSVSREKKERFSLILESASTNQTSMYLCASSSDLQPQHFGDGTRLSIL.

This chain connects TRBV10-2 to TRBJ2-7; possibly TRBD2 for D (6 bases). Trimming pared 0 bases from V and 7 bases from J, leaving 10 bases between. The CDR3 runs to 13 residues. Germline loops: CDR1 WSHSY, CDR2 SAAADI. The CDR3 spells CASSESEGTEQYF. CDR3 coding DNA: TGCGCCAGCAGTGAGTCGGAGGGGACTGAGCAGTACTTC.

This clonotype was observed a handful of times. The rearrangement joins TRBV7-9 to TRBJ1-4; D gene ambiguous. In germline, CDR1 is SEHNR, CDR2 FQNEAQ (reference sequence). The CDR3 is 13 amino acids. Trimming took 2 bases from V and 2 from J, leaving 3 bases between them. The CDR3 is CASSLSTNEKLFF. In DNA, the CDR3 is TGTGCCAGCAGCTTATCCACTAATGAAAAACTGTTTTTT.

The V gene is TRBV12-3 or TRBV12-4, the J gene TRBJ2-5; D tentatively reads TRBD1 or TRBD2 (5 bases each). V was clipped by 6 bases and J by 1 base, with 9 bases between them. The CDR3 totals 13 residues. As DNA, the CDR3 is TGTGCCAGCAGGAGGGGCAGCCAAGAGACCCAGTACTTC. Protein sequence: CASRRGSQETQYF.

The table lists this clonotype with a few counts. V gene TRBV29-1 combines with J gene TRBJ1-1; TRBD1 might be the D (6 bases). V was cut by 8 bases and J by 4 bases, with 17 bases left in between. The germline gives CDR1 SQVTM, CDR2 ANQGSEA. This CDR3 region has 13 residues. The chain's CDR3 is CSSIPDSRTEAFF. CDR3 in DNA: TGCAGCTCGATTCCGGACAGTCGCACTGAAGCTTTCTTT.

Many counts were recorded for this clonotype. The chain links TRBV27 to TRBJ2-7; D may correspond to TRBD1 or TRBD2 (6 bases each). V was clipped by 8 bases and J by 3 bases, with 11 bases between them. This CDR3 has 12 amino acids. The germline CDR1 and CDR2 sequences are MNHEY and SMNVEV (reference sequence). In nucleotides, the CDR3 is TGTGCCAGCCCCGGGGGCGGCTACGAGCAGTACTTC. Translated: CASPGGGYEQYF.

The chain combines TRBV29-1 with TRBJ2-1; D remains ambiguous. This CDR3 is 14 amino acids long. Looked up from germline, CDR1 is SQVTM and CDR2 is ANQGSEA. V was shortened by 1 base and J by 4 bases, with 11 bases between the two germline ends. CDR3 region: CSVEVGPGYNEQFF. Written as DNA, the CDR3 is TGCAGCGTTGAAGTCGGTCCAGGATACAATGAGCAGTTCTTC.

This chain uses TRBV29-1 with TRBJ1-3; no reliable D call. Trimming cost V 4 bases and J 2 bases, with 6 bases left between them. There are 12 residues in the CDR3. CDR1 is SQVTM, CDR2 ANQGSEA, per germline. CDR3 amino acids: CSVVTPGNTIYF. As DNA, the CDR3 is TGCAGCGTTGTAACGCCTGGAAACACCATATATTTT.

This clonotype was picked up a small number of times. CDR3: CSVVGQGAYEQYF. In DNA form, the CDR3 reads TGCAGCGTTGTGGGACAGGGGGCCTACGAGCAGTACTTC. V gene TRBV29-1 combines with J gene TRBJ2-7; 11 bases are shared with TRBD1. Germline CDR1 reads SQVTM; CDR2 reads ANQGSEA. V lost 4 bases to trimming and J lost 2 bases; unmatched junction nucleotides: 1. This CDR3 comprises 13 residues.